One sample yielded the 19 T cell receptor beta chains listed below, sequenced in a study of T cell responses to AZD1222 COVID-19 vaccine. The table came from immunoSEQ multiplex PCR; TCRdb's copy has only in-frame clones and leaves some out. The sample includes about 120,000 clones, just over 85% of them seen just once. This specimen was peripheral blood, taken on day 0 of AZD1222 vaccination. Receptors originate from an adult in good health.

The chain recombines TRBV7-9 with TRBJ1-3; no firm D call. CDR1 and CDR2 from the germline V gene are SEHNR and FQNEAQ (reference sequence). This CDR3 has 15 amino acids. Trimming removed 2 bases at V and 2 bases at J, with 10 bases between. The CDR3 region has the DNA TGTGCCAGCAGCTTACCCCAGGCGACTGGAAACACCATATATTTT. Translation gives CASSLPQATGNTIYF. Using reference TRBV7-9 and TRBJ1-3 for the parts outside the CDR3, the full variable domain is DTGVSQNPRHKITKRGQNVTFRCDPISEHNRLYWYRQTLGQGPEFLTYFQNEAQLEKSRLLSDRFSAERPKGSFSTLEIQRTEQGDSAMYLCASSLPQATGNTIYFGEGSWLTVV.

The chain couples TRBV9 to TRBJ2-1; 7 positions match TRBD2. CDR1 and CDR2 from the germline V gene are SGDLS and YYNGEE. The V and J ends lost 4 bases and 4 bases, in that order; junction bases with no gene match: 5. CDR3 size: 14 residues. The CDR3 loop is CASSYGLVYNEQFF. For the CDR3, the DNA is TGTGCCAGCAGCTACGGACTAGTGTACAATGAGCAGTTCTTC.

J is TRBJ2-3 and V is TRBV12-3 or TRBV12-4; 7 bases agree with TRBD2. The CDR3 sequence is 12 residues long. The ends lost 5 bases at V and 4 bases at J; junction bases unmatched: 0. In DNA form, the CDR3 reads TGTGCCAGCAGTACTAGCGCAGATACGCAGTATTTT. Translation gives CASSTSADTQYF.

The chain joins TRBV2 to TRBJ1-1, with 7 bases lining up with TRBD1. The ends lost 9 bases at V and 4 bases at J; junction bases unmatched: 14. This CDR3 contains 15 residues. CDR1 and CDR2 from the germline V gene are SNHLY and FYNNEI. The CDR3 loop reads CASGRQGAAGTEAFF. In nucleotides, the CDR3 is TGTGCCAGTGGTAGACAGGGAGCCGCCGGCACTGAAGCTTTCTTT.

This clone has just one count. The chain employs TRBV27 and TRBJ1-4; TRBD1 matches at 9 bases. This CDR3 spans 14 amino acids. Germline loops: CDR1 MNHEY, CDR2 SMNVEV (reference sequence). Losses at the gene ends were 2 bases for V and 6 bases for J; bases not matched to a gene: 1. The CDR3 sequence is CASSLRTGDEKLFF. The CDR3 bases are TGTGCCAGCAGTTTAAGGACAGGGGATGAAAAACTGTTTTTT.

This clone is a singleton in its sample. The chain links TRBV7-2 to TRBJ1-1, with TRBD1 matching 10 bases. The CDR3 is 15 residues long. Germline V CDR1 and CDR2: SGHTA, FQGNSA. With 4 bases clipped from V and 4 bases from J, the junction kept 6 bases outside the gene matches. This CDR3 is CASSSPTGGGTEAFF. In nucleotides, the CDR3 is TGTGCCAGCAGCTCCCCGACAGGGGGCGGCACTGAAGCTTTCTTT.

This chain joins TRBV30 and TRBJ1-5; possible D gene TRBD1, 6 bases. Germline values: CDR1 GTSNPN, CDR2 SVGIG (reference sequence). This CDR3 is built from 16 residues. V lost 3 bases and J 0 bases, leaving 15 bases between the germline ends. In nucleotides, the CDR3 is TGTGCCTGGAGCAGGGGAGACTTTAATAGCAATCAGCCCCAGCATTTT. This encodes CAWSRGDFNSNQPQHF.

As DNA, the CDR3 is TGTGCCAGTAGTATAGCCCAGCGGGGATACAATGAGCAGTTCTTC. This sequence encodes CASSIAQRGYNEQFF. The rearrangement links TRBV19 to TRBJ2-1; 7 positions agree with TRBD2. CDR3 length equals 15 residues. V was pared by 1 base and J by 4 bases, with 4 bases of the junction left unmatched. In germline, CDR1 is LNHDA, CDR2 SQIVND (reference sequence).

The J gene is TRBJ2-4, the V gene TRBV4-1; unclear D gene. The germline V and J ends were trimmed by 4 bases and 3 bases, with 13 bases remaining between them. Germline CDR1 is MGHRA and CDR2 is YSYEKL. This CDR3 contains 15 residues. This CDR3 is CASSPYTDGKNIQYF. CDR3 nucleotides: TGCGCCAGCAGCCCGTACACTGACGGCAAAAACATTCAGTACTTC.

The chain employs TRBV24-1 and TRBJ2-5; D possibly corresponds to TRBD2 (6 bases). V shed 8 bases and J shed 0 bases, with 9 bases lying between them. CDR1 and CDR2 from the germline V gene are KGHDR and SFDVKD. This CDR3 has 13 amino acids. CDR3 sequence: CATNLANQETQYF. CDR3 coding DNA: TGTGCCACCAATCTAGCGAACCAAGAGACCCAGTACTTC.

The DNA of the CDR3 is TGTGCCAGCAGCCAAGTAGGGACTAGCGGGATGAGCTACGAGCAGTACTTC. As protein: CASSQVGTSGMSYEQYF. V is TRBV4-2 and J is TRBJ2-7, with 13 bases aligning to TRBD2. Trimming took 1 base from V and 3 from J; bases not matched to a gene: 6. The CDR3 contains 17 residues. Germline values: CDR1 LGHNA, CDR2 YNFKEQ.

The chain joins TRBV5-6 to TRBJ2-7; 7 nucleotides agree with TRBD1. The germline gives CDR1 SGHDT, CDR2 YYEEEE. The CDR3 runs to 13 residues. V was clipped by 1 base and J by 3 bases; unmatched bases: 1. CDR3 sequence (DNA): TGTGCCAGCAGCTTGACAGGGGTCTACGAGCAGTACTTC. This encodes CASSLTGVYEQYF.

This CDR3 reads CASSIGTSGRVHEQYF. CDR3 nucleotide sequence: TGTGCCAGCAGTATCGGGACTAGCGGCCGGGTCCACGAGCAGTACTTC. The chain recombines TRBV28 with TRBJ2-7, with TRBD2 matching over 11 bases. The V gene end was trimmed by 5 bases and the J gene end by 5 bases; junction bases not matched to a gene: 11. Per germline, CDR1 MDHEN and CDR2 SYDVKM. The CDR3 runs 16 residues.

The chain employs TRBV28 and TRBJ1-2; no reliable D call. The germline CDR1 and CDR2 sequences are MDHEN and SYDVKM. CDR3 size: 13 residues. V lost 3 bases to trimming and J lost 2 bases, with 7 bases between them. CDR3 sequence reads: CASSFESNYGYTF. Here the CDR3 DNA reads TGTGCCAGCAGTTTCGAATCCAACTATGGCTACACCTTC.

The V and J genes are TRBV18 and TRBJ1-6, with 12 positions matching TRBD1. The junction had 12 bases not matched to a gene; V was cut back by 6 bases and J by 9 bases. The CDR3 is made up of 17 amino acids. Germline V gene data show CDR1 as KGHSH and CDR2 as LQKENI. CDR3 sequence: CASSPRDGTGGGSPLHF. As DNA, the CDR3 is TGTGCCAGCTCGCCTAGAGACGGGACAGGGGGCGGTTCACCCCTCCACTTT. The variable domain in full, completed from reference TRBV18 and TRBJ1-6, reads NAGVMQNPRHLVRRRGQEARLRCSPMKGHSHVYWYRQLPEEGLKFMVYLQKENIIDESGMPKERFSAEFPKEGPSILRIQQVVRGDSAAYFCASSPRDGTGGGSPLHFGNGTRLTVT.

This clone was detected only a few times. V and J are TRBV5-1 and TRBJ1-3; D might be TRBD1 (6 bases). The germline CDR1 and CDR2 sequences are SGHRS and YFSETQ. The length of the CDR3 is 18 residues. With 8 bases removed from V and 4 bases from J, the gap between germline ends came to 28 bases. The CDR3 spells CASPLSSLSRDKGNTIYF. The CDR3 region has the DNA TGCGCCAGTCCCCTCAGCAGCCTTAGCCGGGACAAGGGAAACACCATATATTTT.

This rearrangement joins TRBV28 to TRBJ1-2, with D possibly TRBD1 on 5 matching bases. The V end lost 1 base, the J end lost 8 bases, and 11 bases lay between the germline ends. The CDR3 has 13 amino acids. The germline CDR1 and CDR2 sequences are MDHEN and SYDVKM. The CDR3 reads CASSLSGGYGYTF. CDR3 coding DNA: TGTGCCAGCAGTTTATCGGGGGGTTACGGCTACACCTTC.

V is TRBV18 and J is TRBJ1-5; TRBD1 matches 11 bases. This CDR3 is 15 amino acids long. Trimming removed 1 base from V and 5 bases from J; junction bases left unmatched: 1. Germline CDR1 KGHSH, CDR2 LQKENI. Here the CDR3 DNA reads TGTGCCAGCTCACCACGGGACAGGGGGGATCAGCCCCAGCATTTT. The encoded protein is CASSPRDRGDQPQHF.

This clone showed up just a few times. This chain uses TRBV27 with TRBJ2-7; a weak D match, TRBD2 (6 bases). Trimming took 2 bases from V and 4 from J, leaving 12 bases between them. The CDR3 is made up of 14 amino acids. CDR1 is MNHEY and CDR2 is SMNVEV in the germline V gene (reference sequence). The CDR3 region has the DNA TGTGCCAGCAGTTTAAGGGCGGGAAGATACGAGCAGTACTTC. Translated, it gives CASSLRAGRYEQYF.